This T cell receptor beta chain emerged from a study of shared clonotypes between healthy human individuals. Each replicate PCR on the sorted subsets used 150 to 200 ng DNA (around 30,000 T cell genomes). Method: immunoSEQ multiplex PCR; TCRdb's copy keeps in-frame clones and lacks some. The table shows roughly 1 million clones, with around 82% occurring only once. Recent vaccinations or acute infections were absent in the healthy HIV-negative adult donors. The study separated CD4+ cells into CD45RA+ naive and CD45RA-negative memory subsets. The sample was memory CD4+ T cells from PBMCs. Subset defined: CD45RA-negative fraction. This clonotype was obtained from a young man in good health. Some clones in this sample may be carry-over from other donors' samples.

The CDR3 loop reads CASSLDPLAGTQYF. The CDR3 DNA is TGTGCCAGCAGCTTAGATCCGCTAGCGGGGACCCAGTACTTC. The V and J genes are TRBV11-2 and TRBJ2-5, with 8 bases lining up with TRBD2. This CDR3 spans 14 amino acids. Germline V gene data show CDR1 as SGHAT and CDR2 as FQNNGV. The junction had 4 bases not matched to a gene; V was cut back by 0 bases and J by 7 bases.